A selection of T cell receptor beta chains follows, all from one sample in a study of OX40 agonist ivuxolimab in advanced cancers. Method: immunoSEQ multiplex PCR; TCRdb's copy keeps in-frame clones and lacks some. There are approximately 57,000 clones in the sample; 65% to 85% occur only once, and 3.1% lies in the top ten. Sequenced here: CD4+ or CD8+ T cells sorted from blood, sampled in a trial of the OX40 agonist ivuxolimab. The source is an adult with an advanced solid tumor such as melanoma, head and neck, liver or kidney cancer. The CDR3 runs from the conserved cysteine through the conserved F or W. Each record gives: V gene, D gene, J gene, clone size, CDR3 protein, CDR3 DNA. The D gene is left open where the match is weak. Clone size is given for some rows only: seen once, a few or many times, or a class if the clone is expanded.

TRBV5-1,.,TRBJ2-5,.,CASSLAPGPSVETQYF,TGCGCCAGCAGCTTGGCCCCCGGCCCCTCGGTAGAGACCCAGTACTTC
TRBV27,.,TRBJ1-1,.,CASTPWGGGTEAFF,TGTGCCAGCACTCCTTGGGGCGGGGGCACTGAAGCTTTCTTT
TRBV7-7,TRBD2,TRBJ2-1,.,CASSLRPAGVGNNGQFF,TGTGCCAGCAGCTTACGTCCAGCGGGAGTGGGGAACAATGGGCAGTTCTTC
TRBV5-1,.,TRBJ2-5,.,CASSLGLVGGGQETQYF,TGCGCCAGCAGCTTGGGACTAGTGGGAGGGGGCCAAGAGACCCAGTACTTC
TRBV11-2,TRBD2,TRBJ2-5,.,CASSLVGLAMQTQYF,TGTGCCAGCAGCTTAGTCGGACTAGCCATGCAGACCCAGTACTTC
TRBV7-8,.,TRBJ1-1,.,CASSVTGYDTEAFF,TGTGCCAGCAGCGTAACAGGGTACGACACTGAAGCTTTCTTT
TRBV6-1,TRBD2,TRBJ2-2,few,CASTREGTTGELFF,TGTGCCAGCACCCGGGAGGGGACCACCGGGGAGCTGTTTTTT
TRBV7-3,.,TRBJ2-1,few,CASSSRQGGSYNEQFF,TGTGCCAGCAGCTCACGACAGGGAGGCTCCTACAATGAGCAGTTCTTC
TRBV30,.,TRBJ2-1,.,CAWSVLRPDNNEQFF,TGTGCCTGGAGTGTACTGCGGCCTGACAACAATGAGCAGTTCTTC
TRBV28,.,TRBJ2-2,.,CASTPYRVITGELFF,TGTGCCAGCACCCCCTACAGGGTAATCACCGGGGAGCTGTTTTTT
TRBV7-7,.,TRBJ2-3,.,CASSPGAPSTDTQYF,TGTGCCAGCAGCCCAGGGGCCCCTAGCACAGATACGCAGTATTTT
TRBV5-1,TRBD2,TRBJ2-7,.,CASSLLRLGRDEQYF,TGCGCCAGCAGCTTGTTGCGGCTAGGGAGGGACGAGCAGTACTTC
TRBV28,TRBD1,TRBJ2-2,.,CASRLPTLGTGNTGELFF,TGTGCCAGCAGACTGCCCACCCTAGGGACAGGGAACACCGGGGAGCTGTTTTTT
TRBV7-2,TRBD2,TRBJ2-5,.,CASSPSSGRTETQYF,TGTGCCAGCAGCCCATCTAGCGGGAGGACAGAGACCCAGTACTTC